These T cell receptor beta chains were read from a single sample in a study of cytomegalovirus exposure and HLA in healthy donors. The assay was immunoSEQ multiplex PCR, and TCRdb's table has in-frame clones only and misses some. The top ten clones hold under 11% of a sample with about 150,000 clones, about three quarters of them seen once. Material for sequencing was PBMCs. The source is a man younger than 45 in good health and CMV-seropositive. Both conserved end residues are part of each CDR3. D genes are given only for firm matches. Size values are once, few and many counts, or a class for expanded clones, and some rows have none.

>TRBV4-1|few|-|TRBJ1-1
CASSRTLQEQAFF
TGCGCCAGCAGCCGAACCCTACAGGAGCAGGCTTTCTTT
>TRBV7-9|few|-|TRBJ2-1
CASSLGGPSNEQFF
TGTGCCAGCAGCTTAGGAGGGCCCTCCAATGAGCAGTTCTTC
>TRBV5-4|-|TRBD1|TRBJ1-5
CASSLGGQGGNQPQHF
TGTGCCAGCAGCTTGGGGGGACAGGGCGGCAATCAGCCCCAGCATTTT
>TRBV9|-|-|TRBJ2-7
CASSGFGEQYF
TGTGCCAGCAGCGGATTCGGCGAGCAGTACTTC
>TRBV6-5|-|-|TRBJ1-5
CASSYFMDNNQPQHF
TGTGCCAGCAGTTACTTCATGGACAACAATCAGCCCCAGCATTTT
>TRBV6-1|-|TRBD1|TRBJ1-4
CASSITTGANEKLFF
TGTGCCAGCAGTATTACAACAGGGGCTAATGAAAAACTGTTTTTT
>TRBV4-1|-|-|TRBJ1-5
CASSQRQETGQPQHF
TGCGCCAGCAGCCAACGACAGGAGACGGGGCAGCCCCAGCATTTT
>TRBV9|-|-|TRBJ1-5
CASSGGPAGQPQHF
TGTGCCAGCAGCGGGGGACCGGCGGGACAGCCCCAGCATTTT
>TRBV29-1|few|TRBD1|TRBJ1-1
CSVDRGPTEAFF
TGCAGCGTGGACAGGGGGCCCACTGAAGCTTTCTTT
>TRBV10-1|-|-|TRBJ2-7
CASSFTGNSYEQYF
TGCGCCAGCAGCTTTACAGGGAATTCCTACGAGCAGTACTTC